This passage covers 10 T cell receptor beta chains from one sample sequenced in a study of cytomegalovirus exposure and HLA in healthy donors. This PCR relied on a set of 60 Vbeta primers and 13 Jbeta primers. Sequencing used immunoSEQ multiplex PCR; TCRdb keeps in-frame clones, though not all of them. The sample holds 150,000 to 200,000 clones. Specimen: PBMCs. Source of these receptors: a woman aged 18 to 35 in good health and CMV-seropositive.

The CDR3 spells CSTTGAVVEAFF. CDR3 coding DNA: TGCAGCACGACAGGGGCCGTCGTAGAAGCTTTCTTT. This chain links TRBV29-1 with TRBJ1-1; 8 bases fit TRBD1. From germline, CDR1 is SQVTM and CDR2 ANQGSEA. V lost 8 bases and J lost 8; bases outside the gene matches: 10. The CDR3 length is 12 residues.

Details on this clone: Other nucleotide sequences from this sample produce the same CDR3. The J gene is TRBJ2-5, the V gene TRBV5-1; a possible D gene is TRBD2 (7 bases). The CDR3 runs to 15 residues. Germline loops: CDR1 SGHRS, CDR2 YFSETQ. V dropped 4 bases and J dropped 2 bases, with 15 bases sitting between them. The chain's CDR3 is CASSPFGGLQETQYF. As DNA, the CDR3 is TGCGCCAGCAGCCCTTTCGGGGGGCTACAAGAGACCCAGTACTTC.

The gene calls are TRBV2 and TRBJ2-1, with 13 bases aligning to TRBD2. The CDR3 contains 13 residues. Trimming cost V 8 bases and J 10 bases; bases outside gene matches: 5. CDR1 SNHLY and CDR2 FYNNEI come from the germline V gene. The CDR3 spells CASAPGLAGEQFF. CDR3 sequence (DNA): TGTGCCAGCGCACCGGGACTAGCGGGAGAGCAGTTCTTC.

The chain employs TRBV5-1 and TRBJ2-1, with TRBD1 matching over 9 bases. The CDR3 loop spans 17 amino acids. The V gene's germline CDR1 is SGHRS and CDR2 YFSETQ. With V trimmed by 4 bases and J by 8 bases, 16 bases remained unmatched. CDR3 nucleotide sequence: TGCGCCAGCAGCCGATCGAAACGGGACAGGGTTAGAGATGAGCAGTTCTTC. It is translated as CASSRSKRDRVRDEQFF.

The chain combines TRBV7-9 with TRBJ2-5; 7 bases align to TRBD1. The CDR3 has 15 residues. The ends lost 5 bases at V and 0 bases at J; junction bases unmatched: 6. Germline lookup yields CDR1 SEHNR and CDR2 FQNEAQ (reference sequence). CDR3 sequence reads: CASSPTGSYQETQYF. The CDR3 bases are TGTGCCAGCAGCCCGACAGGGTCTTACCAAGAGACCCAGTACTTC.

This sequence joins TRBV5-1 and TRBJ2-7, with TRBD2 identical over 10 bases. The CDR3 sequence is 15 residues long. Germline lookup yields CDR1 SGHRS and CDR2 YFSETQ. Trimming at V came to 1 base and at J to 2 bases, leaving 3 bases not matched to a gene. The CDR3 here is CASSLRTSGAYEQYF. The CDR3 bases are TGCGCCAGCAGCTTGAGGACTAGCGGAGCCTACGAGCAGTACTTC.

V usage is TRBV5-1 and J usage is TRBJ2-3; 9 bases fit TRBD1. J lost 2 bases, V lost 3 bases, and 7 bases had no gene match. CDR3 size: 16 residues. Germline CDR1 is SGHRS and CDR2 is YFSETQ. The CDR3 DNA reads as TGCGCCAGCAGCTCCAAGGGACAGGGAAACACAGATACGCAGTATTTT. Protein sequence: CASSSKGQGNTDTQYF. Together with reference TRBV5-1 and TRBJ2-3, the CDR3 gives the full variable domain: KAGVTQTPRYLIKTRGQQVTLSCSPISGHRSVSWYQQTPGQGLQFLFEYFSETQRNKGNFPGRFSGRQFSNSRSEMNVSTLELGDSALYLCASSSKGQGNTDTQYFGPGTRLTVL.

The chain employs TRBV6-5 and TRBJ1-1; D possibly corresponds to TRBD1 (6 bases). Looked up from germline, CDR1 is MNHEY and CDR2 is SVGAGI. Trimming removed 2 bases at V and 6 bases at J, with 13 bases between. The CDR3 is 14 amino acids. CDR3: CASSYREGGAEAFF. The CDR3 DNA reads TGTGCCAGCAGTTACCGTGAGGGGGGGGCTGAAGCTTTCTTT.

The genes are TRBV2 and TRBJ1-5; D uncertain. This CDR3 comprises 13 residues. Trimming left V 7 bases short and J 7 bases short, with 14 bases between. Germline lookup yields CDR1 SNHLY and CDR2 FYNNEI. CDR3 bases: TGTGCCAGCAATCGGAGATCGGAGCAGCCCCAGCATTTT. This translates into CASNRRSEQPQHF.

The CDR3 coding sequence is TGTGCCAGCAGCTCAAGACAGGGAGGTACTGAAGCTTTCTTT. Protein: CASSSRQGGTEAFF. The V gene is TRBV7-9, the J gene TRBJ1-1, with 7 bases matching TRBD1. Germline V gene data show CDR1 as SEHNR and CDR2 as FQNEAQ (reference sequence). The V and J ends lost 4 bases and 5 bases, in that order; junction bases with no gene match: 7. The CDR3 has 14 amino acids. Drawing the rest from reference TRBV7-9 and TRBJ1-1, the complete variable domain is DTGVSQNPRHKITKRGQNVTFRCDPISEHNRLYWYRQTLGQGPEFLTYFQNEAQLEKSRLLSDRFSAERPKGSFSTLEIQRTEQGDSAMYLCASSSRQGGTEAFFGQGTRLTVV.